These 19 T cell receptor beta chains were all obtained from the same sample, sequenced in a study of Ad26.COV2.S vaccination and SARS-CoV-2 variants. The assay was immunoSEQ multiplex PCR, and TCRdb's table has in-frame clones only and misses some. The table includes around 450,000 clones, roughly nine tenths detected once. Sample treatment: around 19 received Ad26.COV2.S at low or high dose, single or two shots; about 5 received placebo; per-sample allocation not given. Sample collection was performed on day 63 after the first vaccine or placebo injection. Source: peripheral blood, taken in a trial of Ad26.COV2.S vaccine versus placebo. The receptors here all came from a person aged 18-65 years who received the Ad26.COV2.S COVID-19 vaccine or a placebo.

CDR3 amino acids: CASRPGTGNGYTF. Written as DNA, the CDR3 is TGTGCCAGCAGACCCGGGACAGGGAATGGCTACACCTTC. This chain connects TRBV12-3 or TRBV12-4 to TRBJ1-2; 9 nucleotides agree with TRBD1. With 6 bases clipped from V and 6 bases from J, the junction kept 5 bases outside the gene matches. The CDR3 consists of 13 residues.

This clone was recorded once. This chain joins TRBV18 and TRBJ1-1; D unclear. V was clipped by 0 bases and J by 6 bases, with 14 bases between them. CDR3 length: 15 amino acids. Per the germline V gene, CDR1 is KGHSH and CDR2 is LQKENI. The chain's CDR3 is CASSPPIGFSAEAFF. CDR3 bases: TGTGCCAGCTCACCACCCATTGGATTTAGCGCTGAAGCTTTCTTT.

The rearrangement links TRBV19 to TRBJ1-2; 9 nucleotides align to TRBD1. The CDR3 runs to 15 residues. The germline V gene has CDR1 LNHDA and CDR2 SQIVND (reference sequence). Trimming at V came to 5 bases and at J to 8 bases, leaving 12 bases not matched to a gene. In DNA, the CDR3 is TGTGCCAGTAGTGGCCCGGACAGGGGAAGGTTCGGCTACACCTTC. Translating it yields CASSGPDRGRFGYTF.

The chain employs TRBV30 and TRBJ1-1; D not certain. Germline loops: CDR1 GTSNPN, CDR2 SVGIG (reference sequence). Trimming pared 2 bases from V and 1 base from J, leaving 5 bases between. The CDR3 is 12 amino acids. The CDR3, as DNA: TGTGCCTGGAGTCGCGAGAACACTGAAGCTTTCTTT. Translating it yields CAWSRENTEAFF.

This sequence joins TRBV20-1 and TRBJ2-5; D gene ambiguous. Germline CDR1 and CDR2: DFQATT and SNEGSKA (reference sequence). The V and J ends lost 5 bases and 5 bases respectively, with 9 bases between them. The CDR3 spans 11 residues. The chain's CDR3 is CSAPAFETQYF. The CDR3 nucleotides are TGCAGTGCTCCAGCATTTGAGACCCAGTACTTC.

This clone was found once. The V gene is TRBV10-3, the J gene TRBJ2-7, with D tentatively TRBD1 (6 bases). The CDR3 loop spans 16 amino acids. CDR1 ENHRY and CDR2 SYGVKD come from the germline V gene. Trimming took off 2 bases at V and 7 bases at J, with 21 bases between the two ends. CDR3 loop: CAISEPTGQGSGEQYF. The CDR3 region has the DNA TGTGCCATCAGTGAGCCTACGGGGCAGGGGTCGGGGGAGCAGTACTTC.

The CDR3: CASSPPQGSAKNIQYF. As DNA, the CDR3 is TGTGCCAGCTCACCACCACAGGGTTCAGCCAAAAACATTCAGTACTTC. The chain recombines TRBV18 with TRBJ2-4; D may be TRBD1 (6 bases). The V gene's germline CDR1 is KGHSH and CDR2 LQKENI. The CDR3 contains 16 residues. V was pared by 0 bases and J by 0 bases, with 9 bases between.

The J gene is TRBJ2-3, the V gene TRBV6-5, with TRBD2 matching 9 bases. This CDR3 spans 15 amino acids. The V gene's germline CDR1 is MNHEY and CDR2 SVGAGI. The J segment lost 5 bases and the V segment lost 4 bases, leaving 7 bases of the junction unmatched. CDR3 DNA sequence: TGTGCCAGCAGTTGGGCTAGCGGGGCCGGAGATACGCAGTATTTT. This encodes CASSWASGAGDTQYF.

V usage is TRBV7-9 and J usage is TRBJ1-2, with 7 bases matching TRBD1. The CDR3 sequence is 10 residues long. The V and J ends lost 8 bases and 7 bases, in that order; junction bases with no gene match: 1. The germline V gene encodes CDR1 SEHNR and CDR2 FQNEAQ (reference sequence). The CDR3 sequence: CASGQAGYTF. The DNA of the CDR3 is TGTGCCAGCGGACAGGCTGGCTACACCTTC.

This clone is a singleton in its sample. The chain employs TRBV14 and TRBJ1-2; the match to TRBD1 covers 9 bases. The CDR3 has 14 residues. Germline V gives CDR1 SGHDN, CDR2 FVKESK. V gave up 3 bases and J gave up 6 bases; unmatched junction bases: 5. The CDR3 loop is CASSQLQGANGYTF. The CDR3 DNA sequence: TGTGCCAGCAGCCAGTTACAGGGGGCGAATGGCTACACCTTC.

The gene calls are TRBV5-4 and TRBJ2-1, with 10 bases fitting TRBD2. The CDR3 spans 17 residues. Germline V lookup: CDR1 SGHNT, CDR2 YYREEE (reference sequence). The V segment lost 0 bases and the J segment 4 bases; nucleotides outside the gene matches: 7. Here the CDR3 DNA reads TGTGCCAGCAGCTTGGTATGGGCTAGCGGGAGTTACAATGAGCAGTTCTTC. Translating gives CASSLVWASGSYNEQFF.

The chain carries TRBV7-3 and TRBJ2-1, with D maybe TRBD2 (6 bases). CDR1 is SGHTA and CDR2 is FQGTGA in the germline V gene. V was shortened by 0 bases and J by 1 base, with 7 bases between the two germline ends. The CDR3 loop spans 15 amino acids. CDR3 nucleotides: TGTGCCAGCAGCTTAACAGGGACTTCCTACAATGAGCAGTTCTTC. Encoded protein: CASSLTGTSYNEQFF.

The V and J genes are TRBV6-4 and TRBJ2-1; possibly TRBD2 for D (5 bases). V lost 0 bases and J 4 bases, leaving 13 bases between the germline ends. Germline V gene lookup returns CDR1 MRHNA and CDR2 SNTAGT. The CDR3 runs 16 residues. CDR3 coding DNA: TGTGCCAGCAGTGACTCAGGCACGGGCGGGTACAATGAGCAGTTCTTC. Translating gives CASSDSGTGGYNEQFF.

This sequence joins TRBV5-1 and TRBJ2-5, with D perhaps matching TRBD1 (5 bases). Germline CDR1 SGHRS, CDR2 YFSETQ. This CDR3 is built from 16 residues. V was clipped by 0 bases and J by 4 bases, with 16 bases between them. The CDR3 protein is CASSLVGRAGRETQYF. The CDR3 bases are TGCGCCAGCAGCTTGGTAGGCAGGGCCGGCCGAGAGACCCAGTACTTC. The entire variable domain, with the rest obtained from reference TRBV5-1 and TRBJ2-5, is as follows: KAGVTQTPRYLIKTRGQQVTLSCSPISGHRSVSWYQQTPGQGLQFLFEYFSETQRNKGNFPGRFSGRQFSNSRSEMNVSTLELGDSALYLCASSLVGRAGRETQYFGPGTRLLVL.

CDR3 loop: CASSWTNYEQYF. CDR3 DNA sequence: TGTGCCAGCAGTTGGACTAACTACGAGCAGTACTTC. This chain connects TRBV6-5 to TRBJ2-7; possible D gene TRBD2, 6 bases. V was clipped by 4 bases and J by 3 bases, with 7 bases between them. CDR1 MNHEY and CDR2 SVGAGI come from the germline V gene. The length of the CDR3 is 12 residues.

V usage is TRBV6-2 or TRBV6-3 and J usage is TRBJ1-4, with a tentative D call TRBD1 (6 bases). Germline CDR1 is MNHEY and CDR2 is SVGEGT. The CDR3 totals 13 residues. Trimming removed 2 bases at V and 8 bases at J, with 9 bases between. The CDR3 DNA follows: TGTGCCAGCAGTTACAGGGACACCGAAAAACTGTTTTTT. It encodes CASSYRDTEKLFF.

This chain links TRBV19 with TRBJ2-5; unclear D gene. The CDR3 has 15 residues. V shed 3 bases and J shed 2 bases, with 13 bases lying between them. The germline gives CDR1 LNHDA, CDR2 SQIVND (reference sequence). The CDR3 reads CASSIWAVGQETQYF. CDR3 sequence (DNA): TGTGCCAGTAGTATTTGGGCAGTTGGACAAGAGACCCAGTACTTC.

This chain joins TRBV10-3 and TRBJ2-6, with D tentatively TRBD2 (6 bases). Looked up from germline, CDR1 is ENHRY and CDR2 is SYGVKD. Trimming removed 6 bases from V and 0 bases from J, with 9 bases in between. This CDR3 comprises 15 residues. CDR3 protein: CAISGGDSGANVLTF. The CDR3 DNA follows: TGTGCCATCAGCGGCGGGGACTCTGGGGCCAACGTCCTGACTTTC.

This chain connects TRBV9 to TRBJ1-4, with D tentatively TRBD1 (5 bases). Germline V CDR1 and CDR2: SGDLS, YYNGEE. The ends were cut back, 3 bases at V and 0 bases at J, with 33 bases in the middle. The CDR3 is 23 amino acids. CDR3 region: CASSAGLDIGLEIGRSTNEKLFF. The CDR3 nucleotides read TGTGCCAGCAGCGCAGGTTTGGACATTGGACTAGAAATCGGCCGGTCAACTAATGAAAAACTGTTTTTT.